This TCR beta chain was sequenced during a study of blood T cell repertoires in COVID-19. Background on the study: Sites across the United States, Italy and Spain contributed samples from acute and convalescent COVID-19. Nucleic acid was either cDNA or gDNA, and it came from T cells, B-cell-depleted T cells, or PBMCs.

V was pared by 6 bases and J by 7 bases, with 15 bases between. Germline CDR1 reads LNHDA; CDR2 reads SQIVND (reference sequence). This CDR3 comprises 13 residues. Authors' analysis steps: Amplifying reference gene primers gave estimates of nucleated cell counts. Some clones are missing from TCRdb's copy, which holds only in-frame ones; the method was immunoSEQ multiplex PCR. D and trimming come from the DNA, and the V and J calls and clone size come from that table. The data contain some 270,000 clones, 86% of them singletons. The specimen sequenced was peripheral blood. The chain recombines TRBV19 with TRBJ1-2; the D is unclear. The source of this sequence is a man aged 40-50 years with active or convalescent COVID-19. The CDR3 loop reads CASRLILRGGYTF. CDR3 DNA sequence: TGTGCCAGTAGACTCATTTTGCGGGGTGGCTACACCTTC.